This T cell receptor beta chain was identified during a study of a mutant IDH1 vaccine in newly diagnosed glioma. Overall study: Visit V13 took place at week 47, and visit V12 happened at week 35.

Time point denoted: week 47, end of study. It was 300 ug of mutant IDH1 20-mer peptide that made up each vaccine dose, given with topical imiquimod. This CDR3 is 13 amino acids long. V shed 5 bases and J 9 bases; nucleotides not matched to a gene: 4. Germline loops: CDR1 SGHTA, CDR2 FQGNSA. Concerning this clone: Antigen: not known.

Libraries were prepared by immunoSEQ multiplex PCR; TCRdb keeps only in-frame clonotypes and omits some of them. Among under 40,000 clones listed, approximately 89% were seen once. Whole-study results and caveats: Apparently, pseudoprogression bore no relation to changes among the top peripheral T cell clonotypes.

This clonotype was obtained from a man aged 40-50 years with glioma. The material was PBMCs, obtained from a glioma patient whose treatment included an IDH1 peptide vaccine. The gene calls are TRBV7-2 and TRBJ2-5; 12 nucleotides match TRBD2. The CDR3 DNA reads TGTGCCAGCAGCCAGACTAGCGGGAGATCCCAGTACTTC. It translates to CASSQTSGRSQYF.